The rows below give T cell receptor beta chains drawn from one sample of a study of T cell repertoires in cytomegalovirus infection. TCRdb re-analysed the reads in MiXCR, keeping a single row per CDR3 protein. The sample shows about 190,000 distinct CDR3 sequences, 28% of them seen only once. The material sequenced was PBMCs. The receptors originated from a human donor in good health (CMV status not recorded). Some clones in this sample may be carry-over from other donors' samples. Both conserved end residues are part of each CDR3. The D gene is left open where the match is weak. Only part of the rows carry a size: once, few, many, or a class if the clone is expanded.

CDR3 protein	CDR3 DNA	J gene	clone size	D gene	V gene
CASSPKGGRDQPQHF	TGTGCCAGCAGCCCCAAGGGCGGAAGAGATCAGCCCCAGCATTTT	TRBJ1-5	.	.	TRBV11-2
CASSRETAYEQYF	TGTGCCAGCAGCCGTGAGACAGCCTACGAGCAGTACTTC	TRBJ2-7	many	.	TRBV7-8
CASSVGSRHGYTF	TGTGCCAGCAGTGTAGGCTCCCGTCATGGCTACACCTTC	TRBJ1-2	.	.	TRBV2
CASGTENEKLFF	TGTGCCAGCGGGACCGAGAATGAAAAACTGTTTTTT	TRBJ1-4	.	.	TRBV2
CASSLRLREKLFF	TGTGCCAGCAGCCTAAGGTTGCGGGAAAAACTGTTTTTT	TRBJ1-4	few	.	TRBV11-2
CASTGGQETQYF	TGCGCCAGCACCGGGGGCCAAGAGACCCAGTACTTC	TRBJ2-5	few	.	TRBV5-1
CASSFMGSDQPQHF	TGTGCCAGCAGCTTCATGGGCTCGGATCAGCCCCAGCATTTT	TRBJ1-5	many	.	TRBV7-2
CASTDRGRTEAFF	TGTGCCAGTACCGACAGGGGAAGGACTGAAGCTTTCTTT	TRBJ1-1	.	TRBD1	TRBV19
CASSLRQGALNTEAFF	TGTGCCAGCAGCCTCAGACAGGGGGCTTTGAACACTGAAGCTTTCTTT	TRBJ1-1	.	TRBD1	TRBV7-8
CASSWGGSSYNEQFF	TGTGCCAGCAGCTGGGGGGGTTCATCCTACAATGAGCAGTTCTTC	TRBJ2-1	.	TRBD2	TRBV5-4
CAWSEGTGELFF	TGTGCCTGGAGTGAAGGGACAGGGGAGCTGTTTTTT	TRBJ2-2	.	.	TRBV30
CASSYSEGQRGSPLHF	TGTGCCAGCAGTTACTCGGAGGGACAGCGAGGGTCACCCCTCCACTTT	TRBJ1-6	.	TRBD1	TRBV6-6
CASSLAGIPGNTIYF	TGTGCCAGCAGCTTAGCAGGCATTCCTGGAAACACCATATATTTT	TRBJ1-3	few	.	TRBV7-8